This T cell receptor beta chain appears in the sequencing data of a study of CD8+ T cells in alopecia areata. cDNA serving as the sequencing template came from extracted, reverse transcribed RNA. Profiling relied on immunoSEQ multiplex PCR, and the TCRdb table lists in-frame clones only, not all of them. The table has about 190,000 clones, about 60% seen once; the top ten hold 0.69%. With 8 bases removed from V and 2 bases from J, the gap between germline ends came to 21 bases. In germline, CDR1 is SQVTM, CDR2 ANQGSEA. The length of the CDR3 is 15 residues. Treatment here: oral pan-JAK inhibitor, 5-10 mg twice daily.

This TCR was sampled from a human donor with alopecia areata. Specimen: CD4+ T cells sorted from blood, collected at week 4, from a patient treated with tofacitinib. V gene TRBV29-1 combines with J gene TRBJ2-5; D might be TRBD1 or TRBD2, each matching 5 bases. CDR3 loop: CSLVRVQGPQETQYF. For the CDR3, the DNA is TGCAGCCTCGTGAGGGTGCAGGGACCGCAAGAGACCCAGTACTTC.